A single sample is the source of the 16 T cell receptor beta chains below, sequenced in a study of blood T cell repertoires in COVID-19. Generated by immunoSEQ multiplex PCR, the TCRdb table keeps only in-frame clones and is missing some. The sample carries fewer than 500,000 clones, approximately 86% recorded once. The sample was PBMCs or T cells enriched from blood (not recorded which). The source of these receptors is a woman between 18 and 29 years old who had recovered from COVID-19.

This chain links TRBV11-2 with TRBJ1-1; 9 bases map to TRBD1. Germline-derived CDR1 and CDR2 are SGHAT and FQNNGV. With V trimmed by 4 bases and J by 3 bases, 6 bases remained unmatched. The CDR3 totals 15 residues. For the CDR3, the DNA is TGTGCCAGCAGCTCGCACTGGACAGGGGACACTGAAGCTTTCTTT. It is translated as CASSSHWTGDTEAFF.

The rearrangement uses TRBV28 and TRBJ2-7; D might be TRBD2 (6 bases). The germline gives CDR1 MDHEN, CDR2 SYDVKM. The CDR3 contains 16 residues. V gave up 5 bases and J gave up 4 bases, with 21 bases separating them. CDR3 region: CASSPPRGSGYYEQYF. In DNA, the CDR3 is TGTGCCAGCAGTCCACCCCGGGGTAGCGGCTATTACGAGCAGTACTTC. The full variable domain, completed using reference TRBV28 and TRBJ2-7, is DVKVTQSSRYLVKRTGEKVFLECVQDMDHENMFWYRQDPGLGLRLIYFSYDVKMKEKGDIPEGYSVSREKKERFSLILESASTNQTSMYLCASSPPRGSGYYEQYFGPGTRLTVT.

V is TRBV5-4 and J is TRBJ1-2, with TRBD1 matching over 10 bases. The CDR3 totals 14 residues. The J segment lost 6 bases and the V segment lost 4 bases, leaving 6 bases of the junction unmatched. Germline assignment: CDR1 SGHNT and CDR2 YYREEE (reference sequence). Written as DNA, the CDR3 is TGTGCCAGCAGCCCCCGACAGGGGGCGGATGGCTACACCTTC. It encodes CASSPRQGADGYTF.

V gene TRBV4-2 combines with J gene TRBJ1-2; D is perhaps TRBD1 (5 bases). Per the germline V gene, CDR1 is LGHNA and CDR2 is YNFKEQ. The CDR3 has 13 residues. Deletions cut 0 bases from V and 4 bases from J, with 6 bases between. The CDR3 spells CASSQDRGYGYTF. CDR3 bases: TGTGCCAGCAGCCAAGATAGGGGCTATGGCTACACCTTC.

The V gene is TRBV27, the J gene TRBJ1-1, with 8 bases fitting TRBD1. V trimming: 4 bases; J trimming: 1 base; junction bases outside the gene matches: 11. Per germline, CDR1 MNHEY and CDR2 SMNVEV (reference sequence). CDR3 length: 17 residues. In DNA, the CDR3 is TGTGCCAGCAGTTCCTGGACAGGGAGTAATACGAACACTGAAGCTTTCTTT. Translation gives CASSSWTGSNTNTEAFF.

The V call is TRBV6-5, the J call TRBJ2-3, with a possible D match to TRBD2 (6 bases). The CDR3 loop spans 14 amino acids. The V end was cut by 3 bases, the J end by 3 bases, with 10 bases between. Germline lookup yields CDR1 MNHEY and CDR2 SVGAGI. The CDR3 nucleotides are TGTGCCAGCAGTTATAGGGCGGGGACAGATACGCAGTATTTT. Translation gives CASSYRAGTDTQYF.

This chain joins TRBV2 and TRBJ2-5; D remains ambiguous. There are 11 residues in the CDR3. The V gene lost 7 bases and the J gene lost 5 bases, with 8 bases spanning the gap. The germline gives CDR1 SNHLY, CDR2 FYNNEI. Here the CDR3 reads CASKIEETQYF. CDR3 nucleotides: TGTGCCAGCAAGATCGAGGAGACCCAGTACTTC.

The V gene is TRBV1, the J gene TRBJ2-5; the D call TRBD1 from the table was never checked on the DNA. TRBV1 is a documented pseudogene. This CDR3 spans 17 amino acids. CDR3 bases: TGCACCAGCAGCCTCCACTCCCGGGCAGGGCGATATTCTCCACCATACTTC. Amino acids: CTSSLHSRAGRYSPPYF.

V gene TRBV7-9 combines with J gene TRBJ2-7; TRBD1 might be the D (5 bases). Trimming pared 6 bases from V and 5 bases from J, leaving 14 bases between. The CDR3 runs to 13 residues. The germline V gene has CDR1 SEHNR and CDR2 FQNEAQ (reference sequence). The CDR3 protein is CASSLAGSHEQYF. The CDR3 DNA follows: TGTGCCAGCAGTCTCGCAGGGTCCCACGAGCAGTACTTC. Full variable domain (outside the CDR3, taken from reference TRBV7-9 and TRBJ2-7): DTGVSQNPRHKITKRGQNVTFRCDPISEHNRLYWYRQTLGQGPEFLTYFQNEAQLEKSRLLSDRFSAERPKGSFSTLEIQRTEQGDSAMYLCASSLAGSHEQYFGPGTRLTVT.

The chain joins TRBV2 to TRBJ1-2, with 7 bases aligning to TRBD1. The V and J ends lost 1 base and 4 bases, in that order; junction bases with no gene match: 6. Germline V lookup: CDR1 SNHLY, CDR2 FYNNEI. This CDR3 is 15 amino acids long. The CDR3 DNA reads TGTGCCAGCAGTGAAGAGGGGGCCCTGGGCTATGGCTACACCTTC. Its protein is CASSEEGALGYGYTF.

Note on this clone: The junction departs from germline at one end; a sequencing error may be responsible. The CDR3 region has the DNA TGTGCCCGGAGAACAGGGTTGGACACTGAAGCTTTCTTT. Translation: CARRTGLDTEAFF. The J gene is TRBJ1-1, the V gene TRBV30; possibly TRBD1 for D (6 bases). Germline V lookup: CDR1 GTSNPN, CDR2 SVGIG (reference sequence). CDR3 length: 13 amino acids.

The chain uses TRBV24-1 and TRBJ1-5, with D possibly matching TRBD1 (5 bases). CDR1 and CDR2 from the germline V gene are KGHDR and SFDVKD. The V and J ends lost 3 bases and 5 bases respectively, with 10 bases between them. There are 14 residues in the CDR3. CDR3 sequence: CATSDRQGYQPQHF. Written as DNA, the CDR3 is TGTGCCACCAGTGATCGGCAGGGATATCAGCCCCAGCATTTT.

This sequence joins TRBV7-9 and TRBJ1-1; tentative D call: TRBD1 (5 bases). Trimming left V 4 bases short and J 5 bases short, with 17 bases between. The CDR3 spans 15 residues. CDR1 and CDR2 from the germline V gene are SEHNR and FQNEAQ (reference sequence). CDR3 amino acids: CASSSLWSGQTEAFF. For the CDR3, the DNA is TGTGCCAGCAGCTCTCTCTGGTCAGGGCAGACTGAAGCTTTCTTT.

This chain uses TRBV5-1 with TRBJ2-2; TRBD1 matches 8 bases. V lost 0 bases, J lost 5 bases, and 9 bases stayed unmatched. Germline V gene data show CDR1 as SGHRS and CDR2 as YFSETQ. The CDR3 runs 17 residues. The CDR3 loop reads CASSLAGGDRGTGELFF. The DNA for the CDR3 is TGCGCCAGCAGCTTGGCCGGGGGTGACAGGGGAACCGGGGAGCTGTTTTTT.

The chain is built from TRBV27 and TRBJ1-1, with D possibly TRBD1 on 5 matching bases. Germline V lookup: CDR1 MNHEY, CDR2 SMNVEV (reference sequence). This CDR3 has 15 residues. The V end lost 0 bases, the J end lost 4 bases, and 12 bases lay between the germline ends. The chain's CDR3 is CASSLSVGASTEAFF. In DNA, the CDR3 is TGTGCCAGCAGTTTATCGGTAGGGGCTAGCACTGAAGCTTTCTTT.

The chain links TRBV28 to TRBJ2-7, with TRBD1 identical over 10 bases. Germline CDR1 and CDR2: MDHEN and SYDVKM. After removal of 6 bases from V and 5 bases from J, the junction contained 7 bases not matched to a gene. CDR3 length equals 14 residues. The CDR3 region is CASRMGQGFHEQYF. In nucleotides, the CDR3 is TGTGCCAGCAGAATGGGACAGGGGTTCCACGAGCAGTACTTC.